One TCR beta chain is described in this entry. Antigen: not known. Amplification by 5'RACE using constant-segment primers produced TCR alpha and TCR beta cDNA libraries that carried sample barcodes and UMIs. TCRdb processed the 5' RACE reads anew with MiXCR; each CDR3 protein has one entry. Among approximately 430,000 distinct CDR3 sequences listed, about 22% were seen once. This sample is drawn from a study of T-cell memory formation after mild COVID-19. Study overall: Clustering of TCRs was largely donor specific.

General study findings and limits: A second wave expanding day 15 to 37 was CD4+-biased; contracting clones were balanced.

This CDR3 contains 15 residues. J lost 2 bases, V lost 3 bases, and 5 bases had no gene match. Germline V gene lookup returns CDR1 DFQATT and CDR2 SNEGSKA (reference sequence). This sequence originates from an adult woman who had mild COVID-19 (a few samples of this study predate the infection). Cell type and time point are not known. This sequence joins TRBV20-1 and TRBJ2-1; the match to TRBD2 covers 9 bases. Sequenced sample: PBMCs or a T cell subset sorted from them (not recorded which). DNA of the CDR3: TGCAGTGCTAGTGACGGGACTAGCCCCTACAATGAGCAGTTCTTC. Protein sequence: CSASDGTSPYNEQFF.